One and the same sample provided the 3 T cell receptor beta chains below, sequenced in a study of blood T cell repertoires in COVID-19. TCRdb keeps only in-frame clones here, not all; method: immunoSEQ multiplex PCR. This sample has 200,000 to 300,000 clones; about 83% occur once, and the top ten carry 9% to 15%. Sequenced input: peripheral blood. The receptors here all came from a man older than 75 with acute or convalescent COVID-19.

For the CDR3, the DNA is TGTGCCAGCAGTTCTACCTTTTCTGGAAACACCATATATTTT. It is translated as CASSSTFSGNTIYF. The rearrangement joins TRBV6-5 to TRBJ1-3, with D uncertain. V lost 4 bases and J 1 base, leaving 8 bases between the germline ends. This CDR3 spans 14 amino acids. Germline-derived CDR1 and CDR2 are MNHEY and SVGAGI.

The chain combines TRBV5-1 with TRBJ1-2, with TRBD1 matching over 7 bases. J was trimmed by 4 bases and V by 6 bases; bases with no gene match: 0. CDR1 SGHRS and CDR2 YFSETQ come from the germline V gene. This CDR3 contains 11 residues. Here the CDR3 reads CASKGAYGYTF. As DNA, the CDR3 is TGCGCCAGCAAGGGGGCCTATGGCTACACCTTC.

The chain has TRBV19 and TRBJ1-4, with 7 bases fitting TRBD1. V shed 10 bases and J 6 bases; nucleotides not matched to a gene: 8. This CDR3 region has 13 residues. Per germline, CDR1 LNHDA and CDR2 SQIVND (reference sequence). The CDR3 DNA reads TGTGCCACCACGGGACAGCGACATGAAAAACTGTTTTTT. Encoded protein: CATTGQRHEKLFF.